This TCR beta chain is from a study of somatic mutations in cytotoxic T cells in rheumatoid arthritis. The CDR3 is 14 residues long. V dropped 4 bases and J dropped 4 bases, with 14 bases sitting between them. CDR1 and CDR2 from the germline V gene are GTSNPN and SVGIG (reference sequence). In the original analysis: In patients, CD8+ clones bigger than 1% rarely had the same sequence as a published virus-specific TCRB. Libraries were prepared by immunoSEQ multiplex PCR; TCRdb keeps only in-frame clonotypes and omits some of them. D and trimming come from the DNA, and the V and J calls and clone size come from that table. The sample lists more than 10,000 clones, around 81% occurring once.

Input material: CD8+ T cells sorted from blood. V is TRBV30 and J is TRBJ2-1; TRBD1 might be the D (5 bases). The origin of this receptor is an adult with rheumatoid arthritis. CDR3 coding DNA: TGTGCCTGGACATACGACAGTTCTTACAATGAGCAGTTCTTC. As protein: CAWTYDSSYNEQFF. Full variable domain (remainder filled in from reference TRBV30 and TRBJ2-1): SQTIHQWPATLVQPVGSPLSLECTVEGTSNPNLYWYRQAAGRGLQLLFYSVGIGQISSEVPQNLSASRPQDRQFILSSKKLLLSDSGFYLCAWTYDSSYNEQFFGPGTRLTVL.